This T cell receptor beta chain was sequenced in a study of cytomegalovirus exposure and HLA in healthy donors. Worth noting for this clone: Antigen unknown.

Study results and caveats: CMV serostatus stood as the only immune exposure information on hand. TCR beta sequences numbering over 15,000 were associated with HLA alleles at 0.05 false discovery rate in a later analysis. Earlier results showed most TCR beta V segments being productive about 87% or about 30% of the time.

The PCR made use of 60 Vbeta and 13 Jbeta primers. TCRdb keeps only in-frame clones here, not all; method: immunoSEQ multiplex PCR. The repertoire includes 150,000 to 180,000 clones, approximately 80% of them detected once, and 10% to 15% sits in the top ten. Germline V lookup: CDR1 SGHDT, CDR2 YYEEEE. V was pared by 4 bases and J by 5 bases, with 13 bases of the junction left unmatched. This CDR3 has 16 amino acids. The sequence came from a man aged 25-45 years in good health and CMV-seropositive. Source material: PBMCs. The chain couples TRBV5-6 to TRBJ2-5, with 8 bases identical to TRBD2. CDR3 loop: CASSRFGRGAGETQYF. CDR3 bases: TGTGCCAGCAGCCGCTTCGGGAGGGGGGCAGGGGAGACCCAGTACTTC.